The 22 T cell receptor beta chains below all came from one sample that was sequenced in a study of T cells in Graves' hyperthyroidism and ophthalmopathy (dated by TCRdb to the late 2010s). Libraries were made using multiplex PCR. Sequenced using an Illumina HiSeq 2000. TCR beta CDR3 regions were amplified from RNA transcripts. The first round of RT-PCR for the TCR CDR3 was performed with the HTBI primer set and the Qiagen OneStep RT-PCR kit. Starting from the raw public reads, TCRdb applied fastp trimming at Q25, assembled clones with MiXCR and retained in-frame beta chains. A single entry per CDR3 protein holds the most common genes and DNA from its merged rows. The sample table holds around 200,000 distinct CDR3 sequences, of which 15% to 20% were seen once. The ten largest clonotypes hold roughly 28% of the sample. Material: blood. These TCRs come from a woman aged 45 to 65 with Graves' hyperthyroidism.

This chain uses TRBV6-1 with TRBJ1-1, with 9 bases that match TRBD1. The CDR3 has 17 residues. V dropped 4 bases and J dropped 3; count of bases not matched to a gene: 12. Germline CDR1 reads MNHNS; CDR2 reads SASEGT. The CDR3 DNA follows: TGTGCCAGCAGTGCCAAAACCGGGACAGGGTTTTACACTGAAGCTTTCTTT. Its translation: CASSAKTGTGFYTEAFF.

This clonotype was counted a few times. J is TRBJ2-3 and V is TRBV18; 7 bases are shared with TRBD2. The CDR3 runs 15 residues. With V trimmed by 3 bases and J by 2 bases, 5 bases remained unmatched. Germline values: CDR1 KGHSH, CDR2 LQKENI. CDR3 coding DNA: TGTGCCAGCTCACCTAGGGAGGGGTCCACAGATACGCAGTATTTT. It is translated as CASSPREGSTDTQYF. The variable domain in full, completed from reference TRBV18 and TRBJ2-3, reads NAGVMQNPRHLVRRRGQEARLRCSPMKGHSHVYWYRQLPEEGLKFMVYLQKENIIDESGMPKERFSAEFPKEGPSILRIQQVVRGDSAAYFCASSPREGSTDTQYFGPGTRLTVL.

This clonotype turned up a few times. This rearrangement joins TRBV19 to TRBJ2-3, with a tentative D call TRBD1 (6 bases). V was pared by 6 bases and J by 0 bases, with 10 bases between. Germline CDR1 is LNHDA and CDR2 is SQIVND (reference sequence). This CDR3 is built from 14 residues. In nucleotides, the CDR3 is TGTGCCAGTAGGTGGGACAATAGCACAGATACGCAGTATTTT. Translating it yields CASRWDNSTDTQYF.

This clonotype was found many times. The chain employs TRBV9 and TRBJ2-1; TRBD1 or TRBD2 may be the D gene (5 bases each). V was shortened by 6 bases and J by 6 bases, with 22 bases between the two germline ends. CDR1 is SGDLS and CDR2 is YYNGEE in the germline V gene. This CDR3 contains 16 residues. The CDR3 bases are TGTGCCAGCATGGGGGTCAGCGCCTCTCCACCCAATGAGCAGTTCTTC. Encoded protein: CASMGVSASPPNEQFF.

This clonotype has only one observation. V gene TRBV6-2 or TRBV6-3 combines with J gene TRBJ1-6; TRBD1 might be the D (5 bases). This CDR3 spans 15 amino acids. The germline gives CDR1 MNHEY, CDR2 SVGEGT. V was shortened by 0 bases and J by 10 bases, with 13 bases between the two germline ends. The CDR3, as DNA: TGTGCCAGCAGTTACTCGAAACAGGTTCGGTCACCCCTCCACTTT. Translating gives CASSYSKQVRSPLHF.

This clonotype was detected once. The chain employs TRBV28 and TRBJ1-2; D is possibly TRBD1 (5 bases). The CDR3 consists of 17 residues. Trimming shortened V by 8 bases and J by 8 bases, and 30 bases separated the two germline ends. Germline loops: CDR1 MDHEN, CDR2 SYDVKM. The CDR3 nucleotides are TGTGCCAGCCTAGGGCGACAGCCCCAAACCGGCGTATGGGGCTACACCTTC. Translating it yields CASLGRQPQTGVWGYTF.

This clonotype was detected many times. The chain links TRBV3-1 to TRBJ1-1; tentative D call: TRBD1 (6 bases). CDR1 LGHDT and CDR2 YNNKEL come from the germline V gene (reference sequence). V shed 6 bases and J shed 0 bases, with 17 bases lying between them. This CDR3 is 16 amino acids long. The CDR3 sequence: CASSPTGHLMNTEAFF. The CDR3 nucleotides are TGTGCCAGCAGTCCAACAGGGCACCTGATGAACACTGAAGCTTTCTTT. Variable domain in full (rest from reference TRBV3-1 and TRBJ1-1): DTAVSQTPKYLVTQMGNDKSIKCEQNLGHDTMYWYKQDSKKFLKIMFSYNNKELIINETVPNRFSPKSPDKAHLNLHINSLELGDSAVYFCASSPTGHLMNTEAFFGQGTRLTVV.

As for this clonotype: A read error is possible here, since a much larger clone lies one base away. The chain links TRBV5-6 to TRBJ2-7; weak D call: TRBD1 (6 bases). The V gene's germline CDR1 is SGHDT and CDR2 YYEEEE. CDR3 length: 14 residues. The CDR3 bases are TGTGCCTGCAGCGACAAGTTCAGGGGCTACGAGCAGTACTTC. Encoded protein: CACSDKFRGYEQYF. Complete variable domain (other parts from reference TRBV5-6 and TRBJ2-7): DAGVTQSPTHLIKTRGQQVTLRCSPKSGHDTVSWYQQALGQGPQFIFQYYEEEERQRGNFPDRFSGHQFPNYSSELNVNALLLGDSALYLCACSDKFRGYEQYFGPGTRLTVT.

As for this clonotype: No conserved phenylalanine or tryptophan is present at the end of the CDR3, so a read error is the likely explanation. The chain links TRBV2 to TRBJ1-1; TRBD1 matches at 9 bases. Germline CDR1 and CDR2: SNHLY and FYNNEI. CDR3 length equals 14 residues. V trimming: 8 bases; J trimming: 3 bases; junction bases outside the gene matches: 7. DNA for the CDR3: TGTGCCAGCGGTCGGACAGGGGTTTACACTGAAGCTTTCTTA. Amino acid sequence: CASGRTGVYTEAFL.

This chain connects TRBV20-1 to TRBJ2-7; weak D call: TRBD2 (5 bases). The CDR3 contains 13 residues. Germline V gene sequence: CDR1 DFQATT, CDR2 SNEGSKA (reference sequence). V was clipped by 0 bases and J by 3 bases, with 9 bases between them. CDR3 in amino acids: CSARDGLYYEQYF. The CDR3 DNA reads as TGCAGTGCTAGAGATGGACTCTACTACGAGCAGTACTTC.

This clonotype was counted at least ten times. The chain links TRBV5-1 to TRBJ1-1; TRBD1 matches 8 bases. V was clipped by 4 bases and J by 3 bases; unmatched bases: 5. Germline values: CDR1 SGHRS, CDR2 YFSETQ. This CDR3 is built from 14 residues. In nucleotides, the CDR3 is TGCGCCAGCAGCGGACAGGGCCCCGACACTGAAGCTTTCTTT. Translation: CASSGQGPDTEAFF.

This clonotype was seen many times. The rearrangement links TRBV7-8 to TRBJ2-3, with no clear D. The CDR3 runs 13 residues. V was trimmed by 10 bases and J by 6 bases, leaving 17 bases between them. Germline CDR1 and CDR2: SGHVS and FQNEAQ. The CDR3 nucleotides are TGTGCCATCACGGACGGGCGTTGGGATACGCAGTATTTT. It is translated as CAITDGRWDTQYF.

The chain links TRBV7-9 to TRBJ2-3, with 9 nucleotides matching TRBD2. This CDR3 has 14 residues. From germline, CDR1 is SEHNR and CDR2 FQNEAQ (reference sequence). The ends lost 7 bases at V and 5 bases at J; junction bases unmatched: 7. The CDR3 here is CASNRGGGGDTQYF. The DNA of the CDR3 is TGTGCCAGCAACCGCGGGGGGGGCGGAGATACGCAGTATTTT.

This sequence joins TRBV18 and TRBJ2-2, with D perhaps matching TRBD1 or TRBD2 (5 bases each). This CDR3 has 16 residues. V shed 6 bases and J shed 4 bases, with 18 bases lying between them. From germline, CDR1 is KGHSH and CDR2 LQKENI. The CDR3 is CASSRPGPRGTGELFF. The DNA for the CDR3 is TGTGCCAGCTCCCGGCCGGGACCCCGGGGCACCGGGGAGCTGTTTTTT.

This clonotype was seen ten or more times. J is TRBJ2-7 and V is TRBV9, with D unclear. Germline V gives CDR1 SGDLS, CDR2 YYNGEE. CDR3 size: 14 residues. Trimming stripped 4 bases from V and 0 bases from J, with 11 bases between. The CDR3 is CASSPHISSYEQYF. CDR3 coding DNA: TGTGCCAGCAGCCCGCACATAAGCTCCTACGAGCAGTACTTC.

The CDR3 spells CASSFRMERYEQYF. The CDR3 DNA sequence: TGTGCCAGCAGCTTCCGCATGGAAAGGTACGAGCAGTACTTC. The V call is TRBV11-2, the J call TRBJ2-7; no definite D call. From germline, CDR1 is SGHAT and CDR2 FQNNGV. This CDR3 comprises 14 residues. V was trimmed by 3 bases and J by 4 bases, leaving 13 bases between them.

The chain couples TRBV3-1 to TRBJ2-6; D not certain. Germline assignment: CDR1 LGHDT and CDR2 YNNKEL (reference sequence). Trimming shortened V by 5 bases and J by 2 bases, and 10 bases separated the two germline ends. The CDR3 totals 15 residues. CDR3 loop: CASSFGSAGANVLTF. The CDR3 DNA reads TGTGCCAGCAGCTTTGGTTCGGCTGGGGCCAACGTCCTGACTTTC.

This clonotype was seen at least ten times. This rearrangement joins TRBV12-3 or TRBV12-4 to TRBJ1-2; no firm D call. V lost 5 bases and J lost 8, with 21 bases in between. The CDR3 is made up of 15 amino acids. In nucleotides, the CDR3 is TGTGCCAGCAGTGTACGGAAGTCTGGGGAATGGGGCTACACCTTC. This gives the protein CASSVRKSGEWGYTF.

The table lists this clonotype with many counts. V and J are TRBV19 and TRBJ1-1, with D possibly TRBD1 on 6 matching bases. There are 14 residues in the CDR3. With 8 bases removed from V and 2 bases from J, the gap between germline ends came to 15 bases. Germline V gene data show CDR1 as LNHDA and CDR2 as SQIVND (reference sequence). CDR3 sequence reads: CASQIGQPNTEAFF. The CDR3 DNA is TGTGCCAGTCAGATTGGACAGCCCAACACTGAAGCTTTCTTT.

Only a few counts were recorded for this clonotype. The chain couples TRBV9 to TRBJ2-5; 7 bases align to TRBD2. With 2 bases clipped from V and 5 bases from J, the junction kept 3 bases outside the gene matches. The CDR3 extends over 13 amino acids. Germline CDR1 reads SGDLS; CDR2 reads YYNGEE. The CDR3 loop reads CASSVGGGETQYF. The CDR3 DNA sequence: TGTGCCAGCAGCGTTGGGGGGGGGGAGACCCAGTACTTC. The full variable domain, completed using reference TRBV9 and TRBJ2-5, is DSGVTQTPKHLITATGQRVTLRCSPRSGDLSVYWYQQSLDQGLQFLIQYYNGEERAKGNILERFSAQQFPDLHSELNLSSLELGDSALYFCASSVGGGETQYFGPGTRLLVL.

Ten or more counts support this clonotype. Here the CDR3 DNA reads TGTGCCAGCAGCGTCAGGGGAAAGAACACCGGGGAGCTGTTTTTT. The encoded protein is CASSVRGKNTGELFF. The J gene is TRBJ2-2, the V gene TRBV9, with TRBD1 as a possible D gene (6 bases). The V end was cut by 2 bases, the J end by 1 base, with 9 bases between. Germline V gives CDR1 SGDLS, CDR2 YYNGEE. The CDR3 length is 15 residues.

At least ten counts were recorded for this clonotype. The chain is built from TRBV13 and TRBJ2-5; tentatively, D is TRBD2 (6 bases). Trimming removed 2 bases from V and 0 bases from J, with 7 bases in between. The germline V gene encodes CDR1 PRHDT and CDR2 FYEKMQ (reference sequence). This CDR3 contains 14 residues. The CDR3 coding sequence is TGTGCCAGCAGCTTACTAGCGTACCAAGAGACCCAGTACTTC. Translation gives CASSLLAYQETQYF.